A single sample gave rise to the 11 T cell receptor beta chains below, sequenced in a study of blood T cells in healthy people across ages. Primers used in a second PCR of about 6 to 12 cycles were a sample-barcoded 5' primer and a J-beta primer mix. In TCRdb, the 5' RACE reads were re-called with MiXCR into one record per CDR3 protein. Here the sample spans 700,000 to 850,000 distinct CDR3 sequences, roughly 50% being singletons. The sample was blood. The receptors were gathered from a man older than 75 in good health.

This sequence joins TRBV12-3 or TRBV12-4 and TRBJ2-1, with 10 bases identical to TRBD2. Trimming took 5 bases from V and 7 from J; bases not matched to a gene: 11. The CDR3 has 16 amino acids. CDR3 region: CASSPRGAGGPNEQFF. The CDR3 DNA is TGTGCCAGCAGTCCCAGGGGAGCGGGAGGGCCGAATGAGCAGTTCTTC.

V usage is TRBV7-9 and J usage is TRBJ2-4, with TRBD2 identical over 10 bases. The end of the DNA is better explained by TRBJ2-7, so the J call may be wrong. Per the germline V gene, CDR1 is SEHNR and CDR2 is FQNEAQ (reference sequence). This CDR3 has 16 amino acids. CDR3 loop: CASSLITSGKRGEQYF. The CDR3 DNA follows: TGTGCCAGCAGCTTGATAACTAGCGGGAAAAGGGGCGAGCAGTACTTC.

V and J are TRBV3-1 and TRBJ2-7; TRBD2 might be the D (6 bases). The V end was cut by 3 bases, the J end by 0 bases, with 12 bases between. The CDR3 extends over 15 amino acids. CDR1 is LGHDT, CDR2 YNNKEL, per germline (reference sequence). The DNA of the CDR3 is TGTGCCAGCAGCCAGGGACTGGGCTTCTCCTACGAGCAGTACTTC. Translated, it gives CASSQGLGFSYEQYF.

This sequence joins TRBV10-3 and TRBJ2-5, with TRBD1 identical over 8 bases. The germline V gene has CDR1 ENHRY and CDR2 SYGVKD. The CDR3 has 15 residues. J gave up 11 bases and V 6 bases, and 17 bases lay outside the gene matches. In DNA, the CDR3 is TGTGCCATCAGGACGGACAGGGTCCCCCACAATGAGCAGTACTTC. Translating it yields CAIRTDRVPHNEQYF.

CDR3 coding DNA: TGCGCCAGCAGCCGGCCTGTTCCGGGGCAGGGGGTCGAGCAGTACTTC. It is translated as CASSRPVPGQGVEQYF. The rearrangement uses TRBV4-1 and TRBJ2-5, with 7 nucleotides matching TRBD1. The DNA end lines up better with TRBJ2-7; the J call may be wrong. In germline, CDR1 is MGHRA, CDR2 YSYEKL. The CDR3 sequence is 16 residues long.

The chain employs TRBV2 and TRBJ2-3, with a possible D match to TRBD2 (6 bases). Germline V CDR1 and CDR2: SNHLY, FYNNEI. This CDR3 is built from 14 residues. V was pared by 7 bases and J by 1 base, with 12 bases between. The DNA for the CDR3 is TGTGCCAGCAAGTCCGGGGGTGGCACAGATACGCAGTATTTT. Translating gives CASKSGGGTDTQYF.

The chain is built from TRBV30 and TRBJ2-1; 7 bases agree with TRBD2. The CDR3 runs 15 residues. Germline values: CDR1 GTSNPN, CDR2 SVGIG (reference sequence). J gave up 0 bases and V 0 bases, and 2 bases lay outside the gene matches. CDR3: CAWSVSGVSYNEQFF. Here the CDR3 DNA reads TGTGCCTGGAGTGTGAGCGGGGTCTCCTACAATGAGCAGTTCTTC.

The V call is TRBV6-5, the J call TRBJ1-4; TRBD1 matches 11 bases. CDR1 is MNHEY and CDR2 is SVGAGI in the germline V gene. This CDR3 has 12 amino acids. J was trimmed by 11 bases and V by 8 bases; bases with no gene match: 4. CDR3 DNA sequence: TGTGCCAGCGGACAGGGGGCCGGGAAACTGTTTTTT. This translates into CASGQGAGKLFF.

The chain is built from TRBV27 and TRBJ1-4, with a tentative D call TRBD1 (5 bases). Germline V CDR1 and CDR2: MNHEY, SMNVEV (reference sequence). V lost 5 bases and J lost 0, with 19 bases in between. The CDR3 contains 18 residues. CDR3 amino acids: CASSRSYRSLATNEKLFF. CDR3 nucleotide sequence: TGTGCCAGCAGTCGATCCTACAGGTCACTGGCAACTAATGAAAAACTGTTTTTT.

This chain joins TRBV21-1 and TRBJ1-6; no check of the table's D call, TRBD1, against the DNA was made. TRBV21-1 is shown as a pseudogene. This CDR3 has 13 residues. The CDR3 is CASSTQGGSPLHF. DNA for the CDR3: TGTGCCAGCAGCACCCAGGGTGGCTCACCCCTCCACTTT.

This sequence joins TRBV7-2 and TRBJ2-7; D is undetermined. Trimming stripped 5 bases from V and 6 bases from J, with 11 bases between. The CDR3 totals 12 residues. Germline V gene sequence: CDR1 SGHTA, CDR2 FQGNSA. The CDR3 DNA follows: TGTGCCAGCAGCCTGCAGATCGGCGAGCAGTACTTC. Protein sequence: CASSLQIGEQYF.